This entry lists 27 T cell receptor beta chains sequenced from one sample in a study of beta chain features in type 1 diabetes. Findings and caveats of the study: Type 1 diabetes patients had moderately but significantly shorter TCRB CDR3s in all four CD4+ subsets.

Expressed TCRB transcripts got sequenced, as all isolated RNA was reverse transcribed. Profiling relied on immunoSEQ multiplex PCR, and the TCRdb table lists in-frame clones only, not all of them. Here the sample spans a few hundred thousand clones, around 13% being singletons. These receptors lack a known antigen. Sequenced: naive CD4+ T cells from blood. The receptors were gathered from a man aged 25-45 years with type 1 diabetes.

The genes are TRBV19 and TRBJ2-5; TRBD2 matches at 9 bases. The CDR3 has 14 amino acids. After removal of 5 bases from V and 7 bases from J, the junction contained 8 bases not matched to a gene. Per germline, CDR1 LNHDA and CDR2 SQIVND (reference sequence). As DNA, the CDR3 is TGTGCCAGTAGTGCCAGCGGGGGGCCAGGGACCCAGTACTTC. Translated, it gives CASSASGGPGTQYF.

This clone was counted only a few times. V gene TRBV6-5 combines with J gene TRBJ2-1, with 8 bases that match TRBD2. The CDR3 has 16 amino acids. The V gene end was trimmed by 4 bases and the J gene end by 2 bases; junction bases not matched to a gene: 7. Germline CDR1 reads MNHEY; CDR2 reads SVGAGI. CDR3 region: CASSLLSGVPYNEQFF. CDR3 DNA sequence: TGTGCCAGCAGTTTACTTAGCGGGGTCCCCTACAATGAGCAGTTCTTC.

Only one count was recorded for this clone. The chain carries TRBV19 and TRBJ2-7; TRBD1 matches 11 bases. This CDR3 spans 15 amino acids. Germline V gene sequence: CDR1 LNHDA, CDR2 SQIVND (reference sequence). J lost 0 bases, V lost 4 bases, and 2 bases had no gene match. The CDR3 spells CASSRTGGSSYEQYF. CDR3 DNA sequence: TGTGCCAGTAGTAGGACAGGGGGCTCCTCCTACGAGCAGTACTTC. The whole variable domain, filled in from reference TRBV19 and TRBJ2-7, reads DGGITQSPKYLFRKEGQNVTLSCEQNLNHDAMYWYRQDPGQGLRLIYYSQIVNDFQKGDIAEGYSVSREKKESFPLTVTSAQKNPTAFYLCASSRTGGSSYEQYFGPGTRLTVT.

The chain carries TRBV27 and TRBJ1-2; 8 nucleotides agree with TRBD1. The CDR3 extends over 14 amino acids. Trimming cost V 6 bases and J 5 bases; bases outside gene matches: 8. Germline loops: CDR1 MNHEY, CDR2 SMNVEV (reference sequence). The DNA of the CDR3 is TGTGCCAGCAGCCCTGACAGGGGAGGGTATGGCTACACCTTC. Translated, it gives CASSPDRGGYGYTF.

This clone has just a few counts. The V and J genes are TRBV5-4 and TRBJ1-1; 9 bases line up with TRBD1. V trimming: 4 bases; J trimming: 1 base; junction bases outside the gene matches: 5. The CDR3 is made up of 15 amino acids. Per the germline V gene, CDR1 is SGHNT and CDR2 is YYREEE (reference sequence). The CDR3 nucleotides read TGTGCCAGCAGCATACCGGGACAGGGGAACACTGAAGCTTTCTTT. Encoded protein: CASSIPGQGNTEAFF.

This clone appeared a few times. The chain links TRBV18 to TRBJ2-7; TRBD1 agrees at 9 bases. Germline CDR1 reads KGHSH; CDR2 reads LQKENI. The CDR3 covers 14 residues. V lost 6 bases, J lost 2 bases, and 5 bases stayed unmatched. The CDR3 region has the DNA TGTGCCAGCTCGTACCGGGACAGGGCCTACGAGCAGTACTTC. This sequence encodes CASSYRDRAYEQYF. The variable domain in full, with the rest retrieved from reference TRBV18 and TRBJ2-7, is NAGVMQNPRHLVRRRGQEARLRCSPMKGHSHVYWYRQLPEEGLKFMVYLQKENIIDESGMPKERFSAEFPKEGPSILRIQQVVRGDSAAYFCASSYRDRAYEQYFGPGTRLTVT.

This clone came up a few times. V usage is TRBV19 and J usage is TRBJ2-5, with D maybe TRBD1 (6 bases). V shed 6 bases and J shed 2 bases, with 10 bases lying between them. Germline V gives CDR1 LNHDA, CDR2 SQIVND (reference sequence). This CDR3 has 13 residues. The CDR3: CASRKTGQETQYF. The CDR3 DNA reads as TGTGCCAGTAGGAAGACAGGACAAGAGACCCAGTACTTC.

In DNA, the CDR3 is TGTGCCAGCAGTCACACTAGCGGGGGAAGCGCAACCACAGATACGCAGTATTTT. Residues: CASSHTSGGSATTDTQYF. The chain has TRBV27 and TRBJ2-3; 11 bases fit TRBD2. The V gene's germline CDR1 is MNHEY and CDR2 SMNVEV (reference sequence). V shed 5 bases and J 2 bases; nucleotides not matched to a gene: 12. The CDR3 runs to 18 residues.

In this sample, this clone turned up a few times. The V call is TRBV6-1, the J call TRBJ2-2; 9 nucleotides match TRBD1. J gave up 7 bases and V 7 bases, and 4 bases lay outside the gene matches. Germline values: CDR1 MNHNS, CDR2 SASEGT. The CDR3 has 13 residues. The CDR3 region has the DNA TGTGCCAGCACCCGGGACAGGGTCGGGGAGCTGTTTTTT. This codes for CASTRDRVGELFF.

This clone turned up a few times. This chain joins TRBV6-5 and TRBJ1-1; 9 bases map to TRBD1. The CDR3 consists of 14 residues. CDR1 and CDR2 from the germline V gene are MNHEY and SVGAGI. Trimming cost V 6 bases and J 4 bases; bases outside gene matches: 6. The CDR3 is CASSRDREGTEAFF. CDR3 DNA sequence: TGTGCCAGCAGCCGGGACAGGGAGGGCACTGAAGCTTTCTTT.

This clone was counted between two and nine times. CDR3 amino acids: CASSKEGTGRVNEQFF. As DNA, the CDR3 is TGTGCCAGCAGCAAGGAAGGGACAGGGAGGGTCAATGAGCAGTTCTTC. The chain joins TRBV7-9 to TRBJ2-1; 9 positions agree with TRBD1. This CDR3 comprises 16 residues. CDR1 SEHNR and CDR2 FQNEAQ come from the germline V gene (reference sequence). The V segment lost 5 bases and the J segment 6 bases; nucleotides outside the gene matches: 11.

The chain is built from TRBV7-2 and TRBJ2-1; the D gene is possibly TRBD1 (5 bases). Looked up from germline, CDR1 is SGHTA and CDR2 is FQGNSA. The CDR3 totals 14 residues. Trimming pared 5 bases from V and 4 bases from J, leaving 12 bases between. CDR3 DNA: TGTGCCAGCAGCCCAGACAGCGCTTACAATGAGCAGTTCTTC. It specifies CASSPDSAYNEQFF.

The chain couples TRBV11-3 to TRBJ2-3, with 11 bases that match TRBD2. V lost 5 bases, J lost 2 bases, and 3 bases stayed unmatched. Germline assignment: CDR1 SGHNT and CDR2 YENEEA. The CDR3 runs 15 residues. The CDR3 nucleotides are TGTGCCAGCAGCGAGACTAGCGGGGTCACAGATACGCAGTATTTT. It specifies CASSETSGVTDTQYF.

There are a few counts of this clone. The V and J genes are TRBV5-1 and TRBJ2-7; D might be TRBD1 (6 bases). Germline CDR1 reads SGHRS; CDR2 reads YFSETQ. V was pared by 0 bases and J by 5 bases, with 12 bases between. CDR3 length equals 14 residues. The CDR3 spells CASSLGQGMDEQYF. Here the CDR3 DNA reads TGCGCCAGCAGCTTGGGGCAGGGGATGGACGAGCAGTACTTC.

The CDR3 loop is CASSQGGLAEPRTETQYF. The CDR3, as DNA: TGTGCCAGCAGCCAAGGAGGACTAGCAGAACCAAGGACGGAGACCCAGTACTTC. The genes are TRBV4-2 and TRBJ2-5; 8 nucleotides align to TRBD2. This CDR3 spans 18 amino acids. The germline V gene has CDR1 LGHNA and CDR2 YNFKEQ. With 1 base clipped from V and 5 bases from J, the junction kept 15 bases outside the gene matches.

This clone appeared a single time. The rearrangement joins TRBV5-1 to TRBJ2-7, with TRBD2 identical over 8 bases. CDR1 and CDR2 (germline): SGHRS, YFSETQ. The CDR3 loop spans 14 amino acids. Germline trimming cut 4 bases from V and 2 bases from J; bases unmatched to any gene: 5. CDR3 in DNA: TGCGCCAGCAGCAGACTAGCGACACCCTACGAGCAGTACTTC. Translation gives CASSRLATPYEQYF.

V and J are TRBV29-1 and TRBJ1-4; TRBD1 is a possible D gene (6 bases). Trimming removed 7 bases at V and 6 bases at J, with 12 bases between. Looked up from germline, CDR1 is SQVTM and CDR2 is ANQGSEA. This CDR3 contains 12 residues. As DNA, the CDR3 is TGCAGCGGGCGGGGGGCGGATGAAAAACTGTTTTTT. Its protein is CSGRGADEKLFF.

The rearrangement links TRBV4-2 to TRBJ2-1; no definite D call. Germline V CDR1 and CDR2: LGHNA, YNFKEQ. The CDR3 has 15 amino acids. The V end was cut by 0 bases, the J end by 7 bases, with 13 bases between. The CDR3 sequence: CASSQDRPLRNEQFF. In nucleotides, the CDR3 is TGTGCCAGCAGCCAAGACCGTCCCTTGAGGAATGAGCAGTTCTTC.

The chain combines TRBV6-5 with TRBJ2-7; TRBD1 matches at 10 bases. The germline V gene encodes CDR1 MNHEY and CDR2 SVGAGI. The junction had 3 bases not matched to a gene; V was cut back by 5 bases and J by 2 bases. This CDR3 is 14 amino acids long. The CDR3 sequence: CASSRTGGTYEQYF. The CDR3 region has the DNA TGTGCCAGCAGTCGGACAGGGGGAACCTACGAGCAGTACTTC.

Only a few counts were recorded for this clone. The chain couples TRBV19 to TRBJ2-7; 8 nucleotides line up with TRBD1. V was clipped by 5 bases and J by 1 base; unmatched bases: 7. There are 15 residues in the CDR3. The germline CDR1 and CDR2 sequences are LNHDA and SQIVND (reference sequence). The CDR3, as DNA: TGTGCCAGTAGTGCTCACAGGGGGAATTCCTACGAGCAGTACTTC. It is translated as CASSAHRGNSYEQYF.

This clone was recorded a few times. The rearrangement links TRBV6-6 to TRBJ2-7; 7 nucleotides agree with TRBD1. CDR3 length: 15 amino acids. J was trimmed by 0 bases and V by 2 bases; bases with no gene match: 4. The germline CDR1 and CDR2 sequences are MNHNY and SVGAGI (reference sequence). The CDR3 loop reads CASSYQTGSSYEQYF. CDR3 in DNA: TGTGCCAGCAGTTACCAGACAGGGAGCTCCTACGAGCAGTACTTC.

The chain employs TRBV9 and TRBJ2-1; 8 positions agree with TRBD2. J gave up 15 bases and V 2 bases, and 10 bases lay outside the gene matches. The CDR3 has 13 residues. Germline CDR1 SGDLS, CDR2 YYNGEE. The CDR3 DNA reads TGTGCCAGCAGCGTTTCTAGCGGGCCGGTCCCGTTCTTC. Encoded protein: CASSVSSGPVPFF.

The CDR3 nucleotides read TGTGCCTGGAGTCTACAGGTCACTGAAGCTTTCTTT. Protein product: CAWSLQVTEAFF. J is TRBJ1-1 and V is TRBV30; D perhaps matches TRBD1 (5 bases). V was shortened by 2 bases and J by 4 bases, with 8 bases between the two germline ends. The germline CDR1 and CDR2 sequences are GTSNPN and SVGIG (reference sequence). The CDR3 contains 12 residues.

The J gene is TRBJ2-5, the V gene TRBV29-1, with 9 bases lining up with TRBD1. This CDR3 has 13 amino acids. Germline V gene data show CDR1 as SQVTM and CDR2 as ANQGSEA. V shed 5 bases and J 5 bases; nucleotides not matched to a gene: 6. The CDR3 protein is CSVPHRGHETQYF. The CDR3 DNA follows: TGCAGCGTTCCCCACAGGGGGCACGAGACCCAGTACTTC.

In its sample, this clone was seen a few times. J is TRBJ2-3 and V is TRBV6-5; 10 bases fit TRBD2. The CDR3 is 14 residues long. Unmatched junction bases numbered 1, after V lost 6 bases and J lost 1 base. Per germline, CDR1 MNHEY and CDR2 SVGAGI. The CDR3 sequence is CASRLAGRTDTQYF. The CDR3 nucleotides read TGTGCCAGCAGACTAGCGGGGCGCACAGATACGCAGTATTTT.

This chain joins TRBV5-1 and TRBJ2-7; a weak D match, TRBD1 (6 bases). V gave up 2 bases and J gave up 3 bases, with 12 bases separating them. CDR1 is SGHRS and CDR2 is YFSETQ in the germline V gene. This CDR3 region has 14 residues. CDR3 protein: CASSLQGSHYEQYF. The CDR3 region has the DNA TGCGCCAGCAGCTTACAGGGATCTCACTACGAGCAGTACTTC. Using reference TRBV5-1 and TRBJ2-7 for the parts outside the CDR3, the full variable domain is KAGVTQTPRYLIKTRGQQVTLSCSPISGHRSVSWYQQTPGQGLQFLFEYFSETQRNKGNFPGRFSGRQFSNSRSEMNVSTLELGDSALYLCASSLQGSHYEQYFGPGTRLTVT.

The chain joins TRBV11-2 to TRBJ2-5; tentatively, D is TRBD2 (6 bases). Germline V lookup: CDR1 SGHAT, CDR2 FQNNGV. This CDR3 region has 15 residues. V was shortened by 1 base and J by 0 bases, with 9 bases between the two germline ends. CDR3 protein: CASSLGTKDQETQYF. Written as DNA, the CDR3 is TGTGCCAGCAGCTTAGGGACTAAAGACCAAGAGACCCAGTACTTC.